This record covers a single T cell receptor (beta chain). Its antigen is unknown. One base away there is no much larger clone; base qualities are not given. The data derive from a study of T-cell reconstitution after alpha-beta-depleted transplantation in children (dated by TCRdb to between 2015 and 2016). A note on the overall study: T-cell immune reconstitution after TCRalphabeta/CD19-depleted allogeneic hematopoietic cell transplantation in children was quantitatively tracked in the study by means of TCR repertoire profiling.

Measured from the cysteine to the phenylalanine, the CDR3 is 14 residues long. Only the CDR3 part of the read is kept: 42 bases, read in frame from the first base. V is reduced by 4 bases and J by 2 bases, leaving a spacing of 12 bases between them. Sequences SGHTA (CDR1) and FQGNSA (CDR2) are obtained from the germline V gene. Libraries were prepared through PCR. The sequencer was an Illumina HiSeq 2500. To normalize quantification of the TCRbeta repertoire, the TCR libraries were built with molecular barcoding that relied on unique molecular identifiers. Clones were called with MiXCR by TCRdb after fastp trimmed the public reads at Q25, and only in-frame beta chains were retained. Duplicate CDR3 protein sequences are folded into a single record with the most common DNA and genes. The sample profile shows 500,000 or so distinct CDR3 sequences; less than 35% of them were found once. Around 2.4% of the sample goes to the ten largest clones.

The clonotype comes from a human donor who donated a stem cell graft to a child with aplastic anemia. The specimen comprised PBMCs from the stem cell graft donor, sampled from the stem cell graft. The chain is assembled from TRBV7-2 and TRBJ2-7, with a weak D call of TRBD1 (6 bases match). This receptor carries the CDR3 CASSYGQMPYEQYF. Read as DNA, the sequence is TGTGCCAGCAGCTACGGACAGATGCCCTACGAGCAGTACTTC.